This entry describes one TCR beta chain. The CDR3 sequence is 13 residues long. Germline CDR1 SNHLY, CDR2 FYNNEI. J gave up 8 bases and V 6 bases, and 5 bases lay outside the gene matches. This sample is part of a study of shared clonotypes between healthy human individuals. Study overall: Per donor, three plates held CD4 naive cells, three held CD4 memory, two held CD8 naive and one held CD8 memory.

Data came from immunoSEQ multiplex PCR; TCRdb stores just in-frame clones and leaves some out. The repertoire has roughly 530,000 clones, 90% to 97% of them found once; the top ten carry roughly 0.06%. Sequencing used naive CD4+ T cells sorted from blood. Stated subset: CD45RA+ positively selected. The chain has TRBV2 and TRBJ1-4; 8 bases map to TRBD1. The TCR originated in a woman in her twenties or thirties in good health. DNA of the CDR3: TGTGCCAGCAGACAGGGGGAAGGGGAAAAACTGTTTTTT. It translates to CASRQGEGEKLFF. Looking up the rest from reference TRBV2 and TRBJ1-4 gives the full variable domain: EPEVTQTPSHQVTQMGQEVILRCVPISNHLYFYWYRQILGQKVEFLVSFYNNEISEKSEIFDDQFSVERPDGSNFTLKIRSTKLEDSAMYFCASRQGEGEKLFFGSGTQLSVL.